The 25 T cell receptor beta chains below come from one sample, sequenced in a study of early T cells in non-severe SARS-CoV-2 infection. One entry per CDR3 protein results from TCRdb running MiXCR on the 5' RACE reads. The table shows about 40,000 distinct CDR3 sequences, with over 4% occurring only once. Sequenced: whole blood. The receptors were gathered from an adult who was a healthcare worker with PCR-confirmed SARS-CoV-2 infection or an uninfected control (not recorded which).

The CDR3 loop reads CASSQDDGAQQPQHF. CDR3 nucleotides: TGCGCCAGCAGCCAAGATGACGGGGCGCAGCAGCCCCAGCATTTT. The V and J genes are TRBV4-1 and TRBJ1-5; D perhaps matches TRBD1 (5 bases). Germline V CDR1 and CDR2: MGHRA, YSYEKL. The CDR3 consists of 15 residues. The ends were cut back, 0 bases at V and 7 bases at J, with 13 bases in the middle.

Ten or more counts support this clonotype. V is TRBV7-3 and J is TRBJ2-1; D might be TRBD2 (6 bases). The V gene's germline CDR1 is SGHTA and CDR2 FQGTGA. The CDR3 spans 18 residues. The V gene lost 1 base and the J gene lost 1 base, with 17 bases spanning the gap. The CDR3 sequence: CASSLIRVAGLSYNEQFF. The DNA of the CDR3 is TGTGCCAGCAGCTTAATCAGGGTGGCGGGGTTGTCCTACAATGAGCAGTTCTTC.

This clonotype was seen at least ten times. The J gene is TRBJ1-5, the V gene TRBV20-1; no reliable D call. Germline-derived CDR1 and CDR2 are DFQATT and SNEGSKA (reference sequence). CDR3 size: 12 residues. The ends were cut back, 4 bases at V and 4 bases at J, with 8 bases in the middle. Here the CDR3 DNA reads TGCAGTGCTAAGGACGGGAATCAGCCCCAGCATTTT. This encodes CSAKDGNQPQHF.

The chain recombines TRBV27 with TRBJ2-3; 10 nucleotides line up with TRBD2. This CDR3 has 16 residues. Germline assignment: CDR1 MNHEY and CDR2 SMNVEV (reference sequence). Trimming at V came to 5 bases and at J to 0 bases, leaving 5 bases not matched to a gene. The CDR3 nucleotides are TGTGCCAGCAGTCCCCTGACTAGCGGGAGCACAGATACGCAGTATTTT. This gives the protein CASSPLTSGSTDTQYF.

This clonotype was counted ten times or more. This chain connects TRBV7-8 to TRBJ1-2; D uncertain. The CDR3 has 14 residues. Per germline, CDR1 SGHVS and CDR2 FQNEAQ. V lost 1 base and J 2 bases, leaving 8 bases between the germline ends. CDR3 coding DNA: TGTGCCAGCAGCTTAGGTGGAAGAAACTATGGCTACACCTTC. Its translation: CASSLGGRNYGYTF. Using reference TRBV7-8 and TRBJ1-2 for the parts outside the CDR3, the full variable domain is GAGVSQSPRYKVAKRGQDVALRCDPISGHVSLFWYQQALGQGPEFLTYFQNEAQLDKSGLPSDRFFAERPEGSVSTLKIQRTQQEDSAVYLCASSLGGRNYGYTFGSGTRLTVV.

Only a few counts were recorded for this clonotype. CDR3 sequence reads: CASSTDRAMETQYF. In DNA, the CDR3 is TGTGCCAGCAGCACAGACAGGGCAATGGAGACCCAGTACTTC. The chain carries TRBV12-3 or TRBV12-4 and TRBJ2-5; 7 nucleotides agree with TRBD1. The CDR3 extends over 14 amino acids. Trimming at V came to 6 bases and at J to 5 bases, leaving 9 bases not matched to a gene.

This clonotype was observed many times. CDR3 residues: CASSLAQLNSPLHF. CDR3 DNA: TGTGCCAGCAGCTTAGCACAGCTTAATTCACCCCTCCACTTT. The V and J genes are TRBV7-2 and TRBJ1-6; no definite D call. CDR1 and CDR2 (germline): SGHTA, FQGNSA. The CDR3 is 14 amino acids. Trimming removed 0 bases at V and 6 bases at J, with 6 bases between. Full variable domain (missing parts from reference TRBV7-2 and TRBJ1-6): GAGVSQSPSNKVTEKGKDVELRCDPISGHTALYWYRQSLGQGLEFLIYFQGNSAPDKSGLPSDRFSAERTGGSVSTLTIQRTQQEDSAVYLCASSLAQLNSPLHFGNGTRLTVT.

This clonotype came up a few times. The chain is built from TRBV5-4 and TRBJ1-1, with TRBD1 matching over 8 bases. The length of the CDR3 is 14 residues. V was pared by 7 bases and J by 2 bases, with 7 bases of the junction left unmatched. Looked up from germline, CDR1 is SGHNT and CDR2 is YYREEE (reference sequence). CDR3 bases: TGTGCCAGCGGTCGCCAGGGGGCAAACACTGAAGCTTTCTTT. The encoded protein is CASGRQGANTEAFF.

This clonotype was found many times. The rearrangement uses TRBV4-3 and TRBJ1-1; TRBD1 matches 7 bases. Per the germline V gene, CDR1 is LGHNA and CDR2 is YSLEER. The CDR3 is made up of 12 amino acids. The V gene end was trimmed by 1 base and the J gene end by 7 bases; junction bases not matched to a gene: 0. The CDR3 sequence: CASSQAGGEAFF. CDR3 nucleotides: TGCGCCAGCAGCCAAGCAGGGGGTGAAGCTTTCTTT.

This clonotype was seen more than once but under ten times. CDR3 DNA sequence: TGTGCCAGCAGTTGGACAGGGAAGCACTATGGCTACACCTTC. This sequence encodes CASSWTGKHYGYTF. This chain connects TRBV6-2 or TRBV6-3 to TRBJ1-2; TRBD1 aligns across 8 bases. Per germline, CDR1 MNHEY and CDR2 SVGEGT. Trimming at V came to 4 bases and at J to 3 bases, leaving 4 bases not matched to a gene. The CDR3 is 14 amino acids.

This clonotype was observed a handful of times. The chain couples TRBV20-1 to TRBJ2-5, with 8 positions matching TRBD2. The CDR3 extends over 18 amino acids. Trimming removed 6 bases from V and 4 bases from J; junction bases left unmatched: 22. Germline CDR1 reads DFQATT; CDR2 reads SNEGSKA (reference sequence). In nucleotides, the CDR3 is TGCAGTGCCCCAGACGCCCTTAGGAGGGGGACTAGAGTAGAGACCCAGTACTTC. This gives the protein CSAPDALRRGTRVETQYF.

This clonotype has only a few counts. CDR3 residues: CASSLTGTVGYTF. CDR3 nucleotide sequence: TGTGCCAGCAGTTTAACCGGGACGGTCGGCTACACCTTC. The genes are TRBV12-3 or TRBV12-4 and TRBJ1-2, with a possible D match to TRBD1 (5 bases). V was trimmed by 2 bases and J by 8 bases, leaving 12 bases between them. This CDR3 has 13 residues.

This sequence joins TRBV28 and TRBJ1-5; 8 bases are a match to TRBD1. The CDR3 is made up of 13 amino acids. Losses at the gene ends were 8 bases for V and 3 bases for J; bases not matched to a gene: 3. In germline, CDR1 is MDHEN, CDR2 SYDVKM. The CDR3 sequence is CASGQGFNQPQHF. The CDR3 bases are TGTGCCAGCGGACAGGGATTCAATCAGCCCCAGCATTTT.

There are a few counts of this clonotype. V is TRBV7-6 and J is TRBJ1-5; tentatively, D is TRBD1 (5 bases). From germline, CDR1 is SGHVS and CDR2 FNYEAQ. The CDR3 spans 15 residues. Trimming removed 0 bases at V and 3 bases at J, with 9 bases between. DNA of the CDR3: TGTGCCAGCAGCTTAGCGTCAGGGCTCAATCAGCCCCAGCATTTT. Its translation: CASSLASGLNQPQHF.

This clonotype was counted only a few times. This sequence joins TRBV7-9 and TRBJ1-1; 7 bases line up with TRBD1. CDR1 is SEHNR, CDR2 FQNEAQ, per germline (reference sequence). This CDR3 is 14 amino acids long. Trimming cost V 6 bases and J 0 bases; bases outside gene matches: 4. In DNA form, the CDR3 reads TGTGCCAGCAGTGCTGACAGGGTGAACACTGAAGCTTTCTTT. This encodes CASSADRVNTEAFF. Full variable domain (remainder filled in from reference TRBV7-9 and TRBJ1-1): DTGVSQNPRHKITKRGQNVTFRCDPISEHNRLYWYRQTLGQGPEFLTYFQNEAQLEKSRLLSDRFSAERPKGSFSTLEIQRTEQGDSAMYLCASSADRVNTEAFFGQGTRLTVV.

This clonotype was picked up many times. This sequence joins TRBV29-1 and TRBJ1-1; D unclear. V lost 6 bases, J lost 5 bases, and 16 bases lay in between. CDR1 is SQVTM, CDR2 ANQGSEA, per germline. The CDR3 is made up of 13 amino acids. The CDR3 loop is CSVSRDWSTEAFF. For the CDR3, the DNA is TGCAGCGTCTCCCGGGATTGGTCGACTGAAGCTTTCTTT.

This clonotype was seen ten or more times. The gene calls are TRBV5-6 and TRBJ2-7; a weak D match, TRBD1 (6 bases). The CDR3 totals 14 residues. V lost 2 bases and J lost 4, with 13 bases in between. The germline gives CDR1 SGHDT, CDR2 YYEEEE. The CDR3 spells CASSLGRGLYEQYF. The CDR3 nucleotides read TGTGCCAGCAGCTTAGGCAGGGGATTGTACGAGCAGTACTTC.

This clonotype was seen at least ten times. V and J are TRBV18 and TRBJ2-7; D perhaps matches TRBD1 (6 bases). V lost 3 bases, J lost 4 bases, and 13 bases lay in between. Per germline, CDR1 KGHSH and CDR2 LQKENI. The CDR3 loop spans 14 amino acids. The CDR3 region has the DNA TGTGCCAGCTCACCGAACAGGGATTCTTACGAGCAGTACTTC. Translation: CASSPNRDSYEQYF.

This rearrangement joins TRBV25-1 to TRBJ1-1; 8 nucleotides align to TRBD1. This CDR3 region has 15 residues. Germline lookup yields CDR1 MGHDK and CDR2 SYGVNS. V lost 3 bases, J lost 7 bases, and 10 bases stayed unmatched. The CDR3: CASSDDRGSSIEAFF. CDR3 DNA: TGTGCCAGCAGTGATGACAGGGGAAGTTCCATTGAAGCTTTCTTT.

The CDR3 nucleotides are TGTGCCAGCCGACCTGGGGGGAGGGGCTTGGTGACAGATACGCAGTATTTT. Its translation is CASRPGGRGLVTDTQYF. The rearrangement uses TRBV28 and TRBJ2-3, with TRBD2 matching over 7 bases. From germline, CDR1 is MDHEN and CDR2 SYDVKM. V dropped 8 bases and J dropped 3; count of bases not matched to a gene: 17. The CDR3 has 17 residues.

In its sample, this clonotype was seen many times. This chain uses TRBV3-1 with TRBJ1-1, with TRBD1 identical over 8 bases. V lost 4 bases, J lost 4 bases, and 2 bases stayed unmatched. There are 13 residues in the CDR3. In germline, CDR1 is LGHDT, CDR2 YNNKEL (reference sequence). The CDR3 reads CASSPDRATEAFF. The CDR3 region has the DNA TGTGCCAGCAGCCCGGACAGGGCCACTGAAGCTTTCTTT. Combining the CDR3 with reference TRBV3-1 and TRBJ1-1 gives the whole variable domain DTAVSQTPKYLVTQMGNDKSIKCEQNLGHDTMYWYKQDSKKFLKIMFSYNNKELIINETVPNRFSPKSPDKAHLNLHINSLELGDSAVYFCASSPDRATEAFFGQGTRLTVV.

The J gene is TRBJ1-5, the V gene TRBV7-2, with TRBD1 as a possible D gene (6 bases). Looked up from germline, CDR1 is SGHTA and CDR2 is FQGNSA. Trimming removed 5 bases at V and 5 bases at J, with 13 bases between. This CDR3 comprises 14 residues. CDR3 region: CASSPRGGDQPQHF. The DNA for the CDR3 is TGTGCCAGCAGCCCAAGGGGGGGCGATCAGCCCCAGCATTTT.

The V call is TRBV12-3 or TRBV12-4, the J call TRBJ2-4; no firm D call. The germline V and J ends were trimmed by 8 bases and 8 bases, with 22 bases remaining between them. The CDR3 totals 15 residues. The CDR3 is CASASLQVNLDIQYF. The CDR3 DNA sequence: TGTGCCAGCGCATCTCTCCAAGTAAATTTGGACATTCAGTACTTC.

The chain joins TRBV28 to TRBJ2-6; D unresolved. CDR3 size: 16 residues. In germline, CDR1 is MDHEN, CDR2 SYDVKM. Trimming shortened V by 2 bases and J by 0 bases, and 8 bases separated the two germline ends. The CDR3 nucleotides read TGTGCCAGCAGTTTAGTCCAATTCTCTGGGGCCAACGTCCTGACTTTC. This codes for CASSLVQFSGANVLTF.

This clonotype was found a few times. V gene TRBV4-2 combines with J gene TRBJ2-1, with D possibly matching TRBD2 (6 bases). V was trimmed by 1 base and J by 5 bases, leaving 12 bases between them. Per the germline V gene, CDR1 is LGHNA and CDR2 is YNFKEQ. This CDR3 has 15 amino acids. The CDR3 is CASSQGAGGNNEQFF. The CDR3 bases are TGTGCCAGCAGCCAAGGAGCCGGGGGAAACAATGAGCAGTTCTTC.